The 5 T cell receptor beta chains reported below all come from one sample, sequenced in a study of a mutant IDH1 vaccine in newly diagnosed glioma. Time point given: week 35, safety follow-up. Topical imiquimod accompanied each vaccine dose, which consisted of 300 ug of mutant IDH1 20-mer peptide. Some clones are missing from TCRdb's copy, which holds only in-frame ones; the method was immunoSEQ multiplex PCR. Of 35,000 to 55,000 clones listed, 81% are singletons. No antigen is known for these receptors. Sequenced material: PBMCs, taken from a glioma patient whose treatment included an IDH1 peptide vaccine. Every receptor here comes from a woman in her thirties or forties with glioma. Some clones in this sample may be carry-over from other donors' samples.

The chain employs TRBV27 and TRBJ2-5, with 9 bases fitting TRBD1. Germline lookup yields CDR1 MNHEY and CDR2 SMNVEV (reference sequence). The CDR3 spans 15 residues. J lost 3 bases, V lost 5 bases, and 7 bases had no gene match. The CDR3: CASSTSGTGKETQYF. The CDR3 region has the DNA TGTGCCAGCAGTACGTCCGGGACAGGGAAAGAGACCCAGTACTTC.

The rearrangement joins TRBV7-2 to TRBJ2-1; 8 nucleotides line up with TRBD2. The CDR3 totals 16 residues. Germline CDR1 is SGHTA and CDR2 is FQGNSA. V shed 6 bases, J shed 12 bases, and the junction held 19 bases outside the gene matches. The CDR3 region has the DNA TGTGCCAGCAGGGGCCTGGAGGCGGGAGGTGTGTACGTGCAGTTCTTC. Translating it yields CASRGLEAGGVYVQFF.

The V call is TRBV7-2, the J call TRBJ2-7; 7 nucleotides align to TRBD2. The CDR3 consists of 12 residues. V lost 4 bases to trimming and J lost 6 bases; unmatched junction nucleotides: 3. In germline, CDR1 is SGHTA, CDR2 FQGNSA. Here the CDR3 DNA reads TGTGCCAGCAGCTCGACTAGCTCCGAGCAGTACTTC. Its protein product is CASSSTSSEQYF. The full variable domain, its missing parts supplied by reference TRBV7-2 and TRBJ2-7, is GAGVSQSPSNKVTEKGKDVELRCDPISGHTALYWYRQSLGQGLEFLIYFQGNSAPDKSGLPSDRFSAERTGGSVSTLTIQRTQQEDSAVYLCASSSTSSEQYFGPGTRLTVT.

The chain recombines TRBV20-1 with TRBJ1-1; possibly TRBD1 for D (6 bases). The CDR3 is 11 residues long. CDR1 is DFQATT and CDR2 is SNEGSKA in the germline V gene (reference sequence). Here the CDR3 DNA reads TGCAGAGTCGAGGGGGGCACTGAAGCTTTCTTT. The encoded protein is CRVEGGTEAFF.

The chain carries TRBV12-5 and TRBJ2-2; TRBD1 matches at 8 bases. The junction had 8 bases not matched to a gene; V was cut back by 5 bases and J by 6 bases. There are 15 residues in the CDR3. Germline loops: CDR1 LGHNT, CDR2 FRNRAP. The CDR3 DNA reads as TGTGCTAGTGGTCTGCACTCAGGGGGCGCCGGGGAGCTGTTTTTT. Translating it yields CASGLHSGGAGELFF.